Shown below are 13 T cell receptor beta chains from a single sample sequenced in a study of ipilimumab plus nivolumab after autologous stem cell transplantation. The table came from immunoSEQ multiplex PCR; TCRdb's copy has only in-frame clones and leaves some out. The table lists some 45,000 clones, about 88% of them singletons, with approximately 0.83% in the top ten. The input for sequencing was PBMCs, taken in a trial of ipilimumab plus nivolumab as post-transplant consolidation. The receptors come from a male donor with multiple myeloma.

The rearrangement joins TRBV5-1 to TRBJ2-2, with D tentatively TRBD1 (6 bases). This CDR3 is 16 amino acids long. Trimming shortened V by 4 bases and J by 6 bases, and 19 bases separated the two germline ends. CDR1 SGHRS and CDR2 YFSETQ come from the germline V gene. This CDR3 is CASSPQGLTSPGELFF. The CDR3 DNA reads TGCGCCAGCAGCCCCCAGGGGTTAACTAGTCCCGGGGAGCTGTTTTTT. Using reference TRBV5-1 and TRBJ2-2 for the parts outside the CDR3, the full variable domain is KAGVTQTPRYLIKTRGQQVTLSCSPISGHRSVSWYQQTPGQGLQFLFEYFSETQRNKGNFPGRFSGRQFSNSRSEMNVSTLELGDSALYLCASSPQGLTSPGELFFGEGSRLTVL.

CDR3: CASSPTGTGVEQYF. The CDR3 DNA is TGTGCCAGCAGCCCAACCGGGACAGGGGTAGAGCAGTACTTC. The chain couples TRBV7-3 to TRBJ2-7; TRBD1 aligns across 10 bases. Trimming took 5 bases from V and 7 from J; bases not matched to a gene: 8. Germline values: CDR1 SGHTA, CDR2 FQGTGA. This CDR3 spans 14 amino acids.

The rearrangement joins TRBV5-1 to TRBJ2-1; 9 nucleotides agree with TRBD1. CDR3 size: 15 residues. CDR1 is SGHRS and CDR2 is YFSETQ in the germline V gene. V trimming: 2 bases; J trimming: 5 bases; junction bases outside the gene matches: 5. This CDR3 reads CASSLGTGLHNEQFF. CDR3 DNA sequence: TGCGCCAGCAGCTTAGGGACAGGGTTACACAATGAGCAGTTCTTC.

The V and J genes are TRBV7-3 and TRBJ2-7; 11 bases are a match to TRBD2. CDR1 SGHTA and CDR2 FQGTGA come from the germline V gene. With V trimmed by 5 bases and J by 1 base, 4 bases remained unmatched. CDR3 size: 15 residues. CDR3 in amino acids: CASSKTSGDSYEQYF. The CDR3 DNA reads as TGTGCCAGCAGCAAGACTAGCGGGGATTCCTACGAGCAGTACTTC. Full variable domain (missing parts from reference TRBV7-3 and TRBJ2-7): GAGVSQTPSNKVTEKGKYVELRCDPISGHTALYWYRQSLGQGPEFLIYFQGTGAADDSGLPNDRFFAVRPEGSVSTLKIQRTERGDSAVYLCASSKTSGDSYEQYFGPGTRLTVT.

This clone appeared a single time. The chain carries TRBV7-2 and TRBJ1-2; no reliable D call. The CDR3 is made up of 13 amino acids. Germline CDR1 and CDR2: SGHTA and FQGNSA. V was trimmed by 4 bases and J by 8 bases, leaving 14 bases between them. The CDR3 nucleotides read TGTGCCAGCAGCTCATATTCCCCGTCCGGCTACACCTTC. Protein: CASSSYSPSGYTF.

The rearrangement joins TRBV15 to TRBJ2-7, with D possibly being TRBD2 (7 bases). The V gene lost 3 bases and the J gene lost 3 bases, with 18 bases spanning the gap. The CDR3 covers 16 residues. CDR1 and CDR2 (germline): LNHNV, YYDKDF (reference sequence). CDR3: CATSRGGGGPHYEQYF. The CDR3, as DNA: TGTGCCACCAGCAGGGGGGGAGGGGGGCCCCACTACGAGCAGTACTTC.

There are a few counts of this clone. The chain has TRBV15 and TRBJ2-2; maybe TRBD2 (5 bases). CDR1 LNHNV and CDR2 YYDKDF come from the germline V gene (reference sequence). V dropped 0 bases and J dropped 5 bases, with 7 bases sitting between them. The CDR3 totals 14 residues. CDR3 DNA: TGTGCCACCAGCAGAGAACCGGGGACCGGGGAGCTGTTTTTT. Translation gives CATSREPGTGELFF.

The CDR3 loop is CASSQDLRGPDTIYF. The CDR3 DNA reads TGCGCCAGCAGCCAAGATCTTCGGGGGCCAGACACCATATATTTT. The rearrangement joins TRBV4-3 to TRBJ1-3; tentative D call: TRBD1 (6 bases). V dropped 0 bases and J dropped 8 bases, with 14 bases sitting between them. The CDR3 has 15 amino acids. Germline assignment: CDR1 LGHNA and CDR2 YSLEER.

The chain carries TRBV5-6 and TRBJ2-5, with D perhaps TRBD1 or TRBD2 (6 bases each). The closer fit of TRBJ2-7 to the DNA end suggests the J call may be wrong. The CDR3 sequence is 15 residues long. Germline loops: CDR1 SGHDT, CDR2 YYEEEE. CDR3 nucleotide sequence: TGTGCCAGCAGCTTGAGCCCGGAGGGGGTCTACGAGCAGTACTTC. It specifies CASSLSPEGVYEQYF.

This sequence joins TRBV2 and TRBJ1-1; D is unresolved. With 1 base removed from V and 0 bases from J, the gap between germline ends came to 3 bases. CDR1 and CDR2 (germline): SNHLY, FYNNEI. This CDR3 has 13 amino acids. The CDR3 nucleotides are TGTGCCAGCAGTGAAGGAGTGAACACTGAAGCTTTCTTT. Its protein is CASSEGVNTEAFF.

This clone has a handful of counts. The J gene is TRBJ2-2, the V gene TRBV19; D is uncertain. Germline CDR1 is LNHDA and CDR2 is SQIVND (reference sequence). V shed 6 bases and J shed 5 bases, with 4 bases lying between them. This CDR3 is built from 11 residues. CDR3 amino acids: CASRRTGELFF. CDR3 DNA: TGTGCCAGTAGGAGGACCGGGGAGCTGTTTTTT.

The chain carries TRBV7-9 and TRBJ2-3, with D maybe TRBD2 (6 bases). Trimming removed 7 bases from V and 0 bases from J, with 11 bases in between. Germline values: CDR1 SEHNR, CDR2 FQNEAQ (reference sequence). The length of the CDR3 is 14 residues. As DNA, the CDR3 is TGTGCCAGCATCGGCCGGGGGAGCACAGATACGCAGTATTTT. Its protein is CASIGRGSTDTQYF.

The V and J genes are TRBV6-6 and TRBJ2-3; no clear D. The V end lost 7 bases, the J end lost 2 bases, and 13 bases lay between the germline ends. CDR1 and CDR2 (germline): MNHNY, SVGAGI (reference sequence). The CDR3 is 14 amino acids. The CDR3 region has the DNA TGTGCCAGCAACTTCGAGTCCCCCACAGATACGCAGTATTTT. Translation gives CASNFESPTDTQYF.